Following are 24 T cell receptor beta chains from one sample sequenced in a study of shared clonotypes between healthy human individuals. CD45RO-negative CD8 cells positively selected for CCR7 made up the naive population, which excluded terminally differentiated effector memory CD45RA+ cells. The repertoire was sequenced with immunoSEQ multiplex PCR; TCRdb's copy has only in-frame clones and lacks some. The table includes about 2.1 million clones, about 93% detected once. Sequencing was carried out using naive CD8+ T cells from PBMCs. The receptors here all came from a man in his late teens or twenties in good health. Some clones in this sample may be carry-over from other donors' samples.

This chain connects TRBV25-1 to TRBJ2-7; D may be TRBD1 (6 bases). V lost 9 bases and J 6 bases, leaving 18 bases between the germline ends. Per germline, CDR1 MGHDK and CDR2 SYGVNS. This CDR3 has 13 amino acids. The CDR3 nucleotides are TGTGCCAGTGCCGGGACACCGAAGGCCGAGCAGTACTTC. Translating it yields CASAGTPKAEQYF.

The chain recombines TRBV29-1 with TRBJ2-7, with TRBD2 identical over 7 bases. Germline values: CDR1 SQVTM, CDR2 ANQGSEA. Trimming at V came to 2 bases and at J to 5 bases, leaving 3 bases not matched to a gene. The CDR3 spans 12 residues. In nucleotides, the CDR3 is TGCAGCGTTGAACGGGGGGAGAACGAGCAGTACTTC. The encoded protein is CSVERGENEQYF.

The chain links TRBV5-6 to TRBJ1-2; D remains ambiguous. V was cut by 0 bases and J by 3 bases, with 9 bases left in between. The V gene's germline CDR1 is SGHDT and CDR2 YYEEEE. The CDR3 contains 14 residues. The CDR3 sequence is CASSLEGSDYGYTF. The CDR3 DNA reads as TGTGCCAGCAGCTTGGAGGGATCCGACTATGGCTACACCTTC.

V and J are TRBV7-2 and TRBJ1-1; TRBD1 agrees at 7 bases. CDR1 and CDR2 from the germline V gene are SGHTA and FQGNSA. V was clipped by 4 bases and J by 1 base; unmatched bases: 3. This CDR3 has 14 residues. The CDR3 spells CASSSTGRNTEAFF. DNA of the CDR3: TGTGCCAGCAGCTCGACAGGGAGGAACACTGAAGCTTTCTTT.

The chain links TRBV28 to TRBJ2-4; 9 nucleotides match TRBD1. In germline, CDR1 is MDHEN, CDR2 SYDVKM. The CDR3 consists of 16 residues. V lost 3 bases to trimming and J lost 8 bases; unmatched junction nucleotides: 11. This CDR3 reads CASSFPSDRGVDIQYF. The CDR3 nucleotides are TGTGCCAGCAGTTTCCCTTCGGACAGGGGAGTCGACATTCAGTACTTC.

The chain is built from TRBV4-1 and TRBJ2-7; 11 nucleotides match TRBD2. The CDR3 consists of 15 residues. V trimming: 3 bases; J trimming: 3 bases; junction bases outside the gene matches: 4. Looked up from germline, CDR1 is MGHRA and CDR2 is YSYEKL. CDR3 in DNA: TGCGCCAGCAGCCACACCGGGACTAGCGGCTACGAGCAGTACTTC. Translation: CASSHTGTSGYEQYF.

As DNA, the CDR3 is TGCAGCGTTGAAGATGCGGGGGGGGCAGCTTTCTTT. It encodes CSVEDAGGAAFF. The rearrangement joins TRBV29-1 to TRBJ1-1; the D gene is possibly TRBD1 (6 bases). CDR1 is SQVTM, CDR2 ANQGSEA, per germline. Trimming cost V 0 bases and J 10 bases, with 12 bases left between them. This CDR3 region has 12 residues.

This sequence joins TRBV29-1 and TRBJ2-7; D may be TRBD1 (6 bases). This CDR3 comprises 11 residues. CDR1 is SQVTM, CDR2 ANQGSEA, per germline. Trimming took 6 bases from V and 3 from J, leaving 9 bases between them. The DNA for the CDR3 is TGCAGCGTCAGGACAGTCTACGAGCAGTACTTC. This sequence encodes CSVRTVYEQYF.

The V call is TRBV4-1, the J call TRBJ1-4; D might be TRBD1 (5 bases). Deletions cut 0 bases from V and 10 bases from J, with 12 bases between. From germline, CDR1 is MGHRA and CDR2 YSYEKL. The CDR3 length is 14 residues. The DNA for the CDR3 is TGCGCCAGCAGCCAAGAGGGGGTCTCAGGAAAACTGTTTTTT. This codes for CASSQEGVSGKLFF.

V and J are TRBV11-2 and TRBJ1-2, with D uncertain. The germline gives CDR1 SGHAT, CDR2 FQNNGV. This CDR3 is 15 amino acids long. V was clipped by 5 bases and J by 1 base, with 14 bases between them. The CDR3 region has the DNA TGTGCCAGCAGCCCCCCCCTCATACTTAACTATGGCTACACCTTC. Translation gives CASSPPLILNYGYTF.

The V and J genes are TRBV9 and TRBJ2-6; no clear D gene. Germline V lookup: CDR1 SGDLS, CDR2 YYNGEE. The CDR3 loop spans 14 amino acids. The V and J ends lost 1 base and 2 bases respectively, with 4 bases between them. CDR3 nucleotides: TGTGCCAGCAGCGTACTGGCTGGGGCCAACGTCCTGACTTTC. It is translated as CASSVLAGANVLTF.

The chain employs TRBV28 and TRBJ2-7; D is perhaps TRBD1 (6 bases). Trimming left V 3 bases short and J 2 bases short, with 11 bases between. CDR1 and CDR2 from the germline V gene are MDHEN and SYDVKM. This CDR3 spans 14 amino acids. The chain's CDR3 is CASSFSDSPYEQYF. The CDR3 DNA is TGTGCCAGCAGTTTTTCGGACAGCCCCTACGAGCAGTACTTC.

The chain has TRBV5-4 and TRBJ2-1, with 7 bases aligning to TRBD1. The CDR3 totals 15 residues. V was clipped by 0 bases and J by 5 bases; unmatched bases: 5. Germline V gene data show CDR1 as SGHNT and CDR2 as YYREEE (reference sequence). The CDR3 loop reads CASSLAQGRHNEQFF. CDR3 DNA: TGTGCCAGCAGCTTGGCACAGGGGCGACACAATGAGCAGTTCTTC.

As concerns this clone: Distinct nucleotide sequences in the sample also encode this CDR3. J is TRBJ2-1 and V is TRBV28; the match to TRBD2 covers 8 bases. CDR1 is MDHEN and CDR2 is SYDVKM in the germline V gene. The V gene end was trimmed by 2 bases and the J gene end by 7 bases; junction bases not matched to a gene: 4. The CDR3 spans 14 residues. DNA for the CDR3: TGTGCCAGCAGTTTAGCGGGAGGAAATAATGAGCAGTTCTTC. As protein: CASSLAGGNNEQFF.

The CDR3 DNA sequence: TGTGCCAGCAGCTTCATTGGCGACACCGGGGAGCTGTTTTTT. Protein: CASSFIGDTGELFF. The rearrangement links TRBV7-6 to TRBJ2-2; D remains ambiguous. The CDR3 totals 14 residues. Per the germline V gene, CDR1 is SGHVS and CDR2 is FNYEAQ. V shed 3 bases and J shed 3 bases, with 8 bases lying between them.

The chain couples TRBV5-5 to TRBJ1-1; no clear D. V shed 4 bases and J shed 5 bases, with 15 bases lying between them. The CDR3 length is 14 residues. Germline assignment: CDR1 SGHKS and CDR2 YYEKEE (reference sequence). The CDR3 reads CASSASGLFTEAFF. In DNA, the CDR3 is TGTGCCAGCAGCGCCTCAGGCTTGTTTACTGAAGCTTTCTTT.

The rearrangement uses TRBV4-3 and TRBJ2-7; D call uncertain. Trimming removed 4 bases from V and 3 bases from J, with 13 bases in between. In germline, CDR1 is LGHNA, CDR2 YSLEER. The CDR3 sequence is 14 residues long. The CDR3 DNA is TGCGCCAGCAGCCCAACGCTCGGAAGCTACGAGCAGTACTTC. The encoded protein is CASSPTLGSYEQYF.

This rearrangement joins TRBV13 to TRBJ1-1, with D perhaps matching TRBD1 (6 bases). The CDR3 is 14 amino acids. Germline CDR1 and CDR2: PRHDT and FYEKMQ (reference sequence). The V gene lost 5 bases and the J gene lost 1 base, with 11 bases spanning the gap. The DNA for the CDR3 is TGTGCCAGCAGCGTCAGGGGCCGGAACACTGAAGCTTTCTTT. It encodes CASSVRGRNTEAFF. Full variable domain (rest looked up from reference TRBV13 and TRBJ1-1): AAGVIQSPRHLIKEKRETATLKCYPIPRHDTVYWYQQGPGQDPQFLISFYEKMQSDKGSIPDRFSAQQFSDYHSELNMSSLELGDSALYFCASSVRGRNTEAFFGQGTRLTVV.

This chain connects TRBV5-4 to TRBJ2-7; perhaps TRBD1 as D (5 bases). Germline V gene data show CDR1 as SGHNT and CDR2 as YYREEE (reference sequence). This CDR3 comprises 14 residues. Trimming pared 1 base from V and 5 bases from J, leaving 13 bases between. As DNA, the CDR3 is TGTGCCAGCAGCTTGCGTGACAGTAGGGACGAGCAGTACTTC. This encodes CASSLRDSRDEQYF.

Turning to this clone: Additional DNA sequences in this sample encode the identical CDR3. The chain employs TRBV27 and TRBJ2-7, with a possible D match to TRBD2 (7 bases). The germline V and J ends were trimmed by 2 bases and 5 bases, with 10 bases remaining between them. Germline CDR1 MNHEY, CDR2 SMNVEV (reference sequence). This CDR3 contains 13 residues. Written as DNA, the CDR3 is TGTGCCAGCAGTTTAGCGGGGGCCAACGAGCAGTACTTC. Its protein is CASSLAGANEQYF.

The chain has TRBV28 and TRBJ2-7, with TRBD2 matching 11 bases. V lost 2 bases and J lost 5; bases outside the gene matches: 2. The CDR3 runs to 14 residues. Germline lookup yields CDR1 MDHEN and CDR2 SYDVKM. This chain's CDR3 is CASSLISGRDEQYF. CDR3 coding DNA: TGTGCCAGCAGTTTAATTAGCGGGAGGGACGAGCAGTACTTC.

The rearrangement joins TRBV18 to TRBJ2-5, with 7 nucleotides matching TRBD1. CDR3 length equals 15 residues. CDR1 and CDR2 from the germline V gene are KGHSH and LQKENI. J gave up 0 bases and V 2 bases, and 3 bases lay outside the gene matches. The CDR3, as DNA: TGTGCCAGCTCACCAGACAGGGTGTACCAAGAGACCCAGTACTTC. It specifies CASSPDRVYQETQYF.

In the case of this clone: This sample includes further DNA sequences coding for the same CDR3. This chain links TRBV5-1 with TRBJ2-3; no reliable D call. The CDR3 spans 11 residues. Germline assignment: CDR1 SGHRS and CDR2 YFSETQ. V was clipped by 0 bases and J by 8 bases, with 4 bases between them. CDR3 sequence: CASSLDGTQYF. Written as DNA, the CDR3 is TGCGCCAGCAGCTTGGATGGTACGCAGTATTTT.

The rearrangement joins TRBV27 to TRBJ2-3; 13 bases agree with TRBD2. Trimming removed 1 base from V and 2 bases from J; junction bases left unmatched: 6. CDR1 and CDR2 from the germline V gene are MNHEY and SMNVEV (reference sequence). CDR3 length: 18 amino acids. The CDR3 region has the DNA TGTGCCAGCAGTTTATTAGGGACTAGCGGGATAGACACAGATACGCAGTATTTT. It specifies CASSLLGTSGIDTDTQYF.